This T cell receptor beta chain emerged from a study of blood T cell repertoires in COVID-19. The length of the CDR3 is 11 residues. Looked up from germline, CDR1 is DFQATT and CDR2 is SNEGSKA (reference sequence). Trimming pared 7 bases from V and 7 bases from J, leaving 13 bases between. Ages ranged from roughly 18 to 100 years, with residence in 20 to 30 US areas. The assay was immunoSEQ multiplex PCR, and TCRdb's table has in-frame clones only and misses some. Of under 250,000 clones listed, 75% to 85% are singletons. The source is a woman aged 50 to 65 with acute COVID-19. The chain combines TRBV20-1 with TRBJ1-2; D perhaps matches TRBD1 (5 bases). What was sequenced was PBMCs or T cells enriched from blood (not recorded which). CDR3 sequence reads: CSVQGARGYTF. CDR3 nucleotides: TGCAGTGTGCAAGGGGCGCGTGGCTACACCTTC.